This TCR beta chain was recovered during a study of CD8 T cells in ankylosing spondylitis. V lost 5 bases, J lost 2 bases, and 13 bases lay in between. The CDR3 spans 14 residues. The sample holds many counts of this clonotype. What it binds is not known. The study, taken as a whole, reports: The disease-linked clones had a CD8+ phenotype and low blood frequencies. Clones linked to disease were reported to show significant enrichment in matched ankylosing spondylitis synovial fluid. What seemed typical of ankylosing spondylitis blood was a TCR beta motif built from several highly homologous variants.

The TCR beta libraries were generated through quantitative 5'-RACE incorporating molecular barcodes. TCRdb reanalysed the 5' RACE reads using MiXCR and keeps one entry per CDR3 protein. The data show 500,000 to 650,000 distinct CDR3 sequences, roughly 5.2% seen once. The rearrangement links TRBV12-3 or TRBV12-4 to TRBJ2-7; D ambiguous. Sequencing was performed on blood, either unsorted or a sorted T cell fraction (not recorded which). The receptor was isolated from a male donor with ankylosing spondylitis. The DNA for the CDR3 is TGTGCCAGCAGTACCGTTGGCGGAACCTACGAGCAGTACTTC. As protein: CASSTVGGTYEQYF.